This T cell receptor beta chain was obtained from a study of OX40 agonist ivuxolimab in advanced cancers. About the research overall: Patients received ivuxolimab, an agonistic anti-OX40 (CD134) antibody. Among those treated, three patients had partial responses, one with hepatocellular carcinoma and two with cutaneous melanoma.

Clones were read by immunoSEQ multiplex PCR, and TCRdb kept only the in-frame ones, dropping some. This sample has over 95,000 clones, with around 90% found just once. CDR1 is MNHEY, CDR2 SMNVEV, per germline (reference sequence). The CDR3 totals 16 residues. J was trimmed by 3 bases and V by 2 bases; bases with no gene match: 6. The V gene is TRBV27, the J gene TRBJ2-1; 8 bases fit TRBD2. The source of this sequence is an adult with an advanced solid tumor such as melanoma, head and neck, liver or kidney cancer. The input for sequencing was CD4+ or CD8+ T cells sorted from blood, taken in a trial of the OX40 agonist ivuxolimab. CDR3 DNA: TGTGCCAGCAGTTTAATGGCGGGGGGCCTCTACAATGAGCAGTTCTTC. This sequence encodes CASSLMAGGLYNEQFF.